The 7 T cell receptor beta chains below come from one sample, sequenced in a study of blood T cell repertoires in COVID-19. Sequencing was performed with immunoSEQ multiplex PCR; in TCRdb, only in-frame clones are kept and a portion is missing. The sample shows 150,000 to 200,000 clones, roughly 76% of them seen only once. What was sequenced was peripheral blood. Source of these receptors: a woman aged 40-49 years with COVID-19, enrolled during active disease.

The V gene is TRBV27, the J gene TRBJ1-3; 9 nucleotides align to TRBD1. V gave up 2 bases and J gave up 2 bases; unmatched junction bases: 1. This CDR3 is built from 15 residues. The V gene's germline CDR1 is MNHEY and CDR2 SMNVEV (reference sequence). Written as DNA, the CDR3 is TGTGCCAGCAGTTTACACAGGGGGCCTGGAAACACCATATATTTT. It codes for CASSLHRGPGNTIYF.

This clone has a count of ten or more. This rearrangement joins TRBV6-1 to TRBJ2-5; TRBD2 agrees at 10 bases. CDR3 length: 15 residues. The germline gives CDR1 MNHNS, CDR2 SASEGT. V lost 3 bases and J lost 2; bases outside the gene matches: 3. CDR3 coding DNA: TGTGCCAGCAGTGAGGCTAGCGGGGGACAAGAGACCCAGTACTTC. Its protein product is CASSEASGGQETQYF.

The V gene is TRBV19, the J gene TRBJ2-2, with 8 bases lining up with TRBD1. The V and J ends lost 8 bases and 7 bases, in that order; junction bases with no gene match: 6. Germline CDR1 LNHDA, CDR2 SQIVND (reference sequence). The CDR3 covers 13 residues. CDR3 protein: CASWTGTVGELFF. The CDR3 DNA is TGTGCCAGTTGGACAGGGACGGTCGGGGAGCTGTTTTTT. The entire variable domain, with the rest obtained from reference TRBV19 and TRBJ2-2, is as follows: DGGITQSPKYLFRKEGQNVTLSCEQNLNHDAMYWYRQDPGQGLRLIYYSQIVNDFQKGDIAEGYSVSREKKESFPLTVTSAQKNPTAFYLCASWTGTVGELFFGEGSRLTVL.

This clone was seen a single time. The rearrangement links TRBV7-9 to TRBJ2-3, with TRBD2 matching over 14 bases. The V segment lost 5 bases and the J segment 5 bases; nucleotides outside the gene matches: 12. Germline CDR1 and CDR2: SEHNR and FQNEAQ (reference sequence). CDR3 length: 18 residues. This chain's CDR3 is CASSPGTSGSSGGDTQYF. The CDR3 nucleotides are TGTGCCAGCAGCCCGGGGACTAGCGGGAGTTCTGGGGGAGATACGCAGTATTTT. The whole variable domain, remainder taken from reference TRBV7-9 and TRBJ2-3, is DTGVSQNPRHKITKRGQNVTFRCDPISEHNRLYWYRQTLGQGPEFLTYFQNEAQLEKSRLLSDRFSAERPKGSFSTLEIQRTEQGDSAMYLCASSPGTSGSSGGDTQYFGPGTRLTVL.

The chain has TRBV3-1 (or the pseudogene TRBV3-2) and TRBJ2-5, with 7 bases identical to TRBD1. V was clipped by 5 bases and J by 0 bases; unmatched bases: 9. The CDR3 is 16 residues long. Germline V gene data show CDR1 as LGHDT and CDR2 as YNNKEL (reference sequence). CDR3 protein: CASSDRTGPDQETQYF. CDR3 nucleotide sequence: TGTGCCAGCAGCGATAGGACAGGACCTGACCAAGAGACCCAGTACTTC.

This rearrangement joins TRBV2 to TRBJ1-1; unclear D gene. The germline V and J ends were trimmed by 2 bases and 4 bases, with 14 bases remaining between them. The CDR3 loop spans 15 amino acids. Germline CDR1 SNHLY, CDR2 FYNNEI. The chain's CDR3 is CASSEIGPRGTEAFF. CDR3 bases: TGTGCCAGCAGTGAAATAGGGCCCCGGGGCACTGAAGCTTTCTTT.

This clone was counted between two and nine times. The V call is TRBV2, the J call TRBJ1-4; D is unresolved. Trimming took 5 bases from V and 11 from J, leaving 18 bases between them. The CDR3 is made up of 14 amino acids. Per germline, CDR1 SNHLY and CDR2 FYNNEI. The CDR3 DNA reads as TGTGCCAGCAGTCCGTCGGGGTATGAAGGGAAACTGTTTTTT. It codes for CASSPSGYEGKLFF.